Below are 18 T cell receptor beta chains sequenced from a single sample in a study of shared clonotypes between healthy human individuals (dated by TCRdb to about 2020). Libraries were constructed by the immunoSEQ multiplex PCR assay. This is the immuneACCESS table as TCRdb keeps it, with only in-frame sequences that have V and J called. A part of the clones is gone; compared with another copy, unresolved V genes explain less than half, and the rest is unexplained. This sample lists more than 550,000 clones; approximately 77% were detected once. The ten most abundant clones make up less than 2% of the sample. Material: memory CD4+ T cells sorted from blood. The cell subset or site label corresponds to: CD45RA-negative fraction. These receptors were collected from a woman aged 25-40 years in good health.

This clone was observed a single time. The chain combines TRBV2 with TRBJ1-5, with D possibly matching TRBD1 (6 bases). The CDR3 is 16 amino acids. Germline V gene data show CDR1 as SNHLY and CDR2 as FYNNEI. Trimming removed 6 bases at V and 0 bases at J, with 15 bases between. CDR3 protein: CASSLQGLNSNQPQHF. In nucleotides, the CDR3 is TGTGCCAGCAGCCTACAGGGCCTCAATAGCAATCAGCCCCAGCATTTT.

The chain employs TRBV7-2 and TRBJ2-1, with TRBD2 identical over 12 bases. Germline CDR1 SGHTA, CDR2 FQGNSA. This CDR3 region has 15 residues. Trimming cost V 6 bases and J 7 bases; bases outside gene matches: 7. As DNA, the CDR3 is TGTGCCAGCAGGACTAGGACTAGCGGGACGAATGAGCAGTTCTTC. Translated: CASRTRTSGTNEQFF.

This chain uses TRBV29-1 with TRBJ2-3; a weak D match, TRBD1 (5 bases). V shed 2 bases and J shed 4 bases, with 10 bases lying between them. This CDR3 spans 13 amino acids. Germline CDR1 is SQVTM and CDR2 is ANQGSEA. The CDR3 region has the DNA TGCAGCGTTGAATTGCAGGGCGCAGATACGCAGTATTTT. This translates into CSVELQGADTQYF.

The chain links TRBV5-4 to TRBJ2-2; 7 bases map to TRBD2. J lost 2 bases, V lost 2 bases, and 6 bases had no gene match. This CDR3 comprises 16 residues. Germline V lookup: CDR1 SGHNT, CDR2 YYREEE (reference sequence). CDR3 DNA: TGTGCCAGCAGCTTTGGAGGGAGGGATAACACCGGGGAGCTGTTTTTT. It encodes CASSFGGRDNTGELFF.

The chain recombines TRBV29-1 with TRBJ2-7, with D uncertain. The CDR3 is made up of 13 amino acids. CDR1 is SQVTM and CDR2 is ANQGSEA in the germline V gene. Between the trimmed V and J ends, which lost 3 bases and 6 bases, there was a span of 15 bases. In DNA, the CDR3 is TGCAGCGTTGATGTGGTGGGTTACGGCGAGCAGTACTTC. The encoded protein is CSVDVVGYGEQYF.

This chain links TRBV5-1 with TRBJ2-5; 11 positions agree with TRBD1. CDR3 length: 14 amino acids. In germline, CDR1 is SGHRS, CDR2 YFSETQ. Unmatched junction bases numbered 3, after V lost 4 bases and J lost 4 bases. The DNA of the CDR3 is TGCGCCAGCAGCAAAGGGACAGGGGGAGAGACCCAGTACTTC. It yields the protein CASSKGTGGETQYF.

The CDR3, as DNA: TGTGCCAGCAGCTTACTTGCCGGGACAGGGGGCGAGAGCTATGGCTACACCTTC. This encodes CASSLLAGTGGESYGYTF. This rearrangement joins TRBV6-4 to TRBJ1-2; 12 positions agree with TRBD1. This CDR3 contains 18 residues. Trimming at V came to 6 bases and at J to 4 bases, leaving 15 bases not matched to a gene. Germline V gene data show CDR1 as MRHNA and CDR2 as SNTAGT.

V and J are TRBV11-2 and TRBJ2-5, with TRBD1 as a possible D gene (6 bases). The CDR3 consists of 14 residues. Germline CDR1 and CDR2: SGHAT and FQNNGV. Trimming cost V 4 bases and J 5 bases, with 14 bases left between them. The CDR3 is CASSSTGLMETQYF. CDR3 sequence (DNA): TGTGCCAGCAGCTCTACAGGGCTGATGGAGACCCAGTACTTC.

The V and J genes are TRBV28 and TRBJ1-1; 9 nucleotides agree with TRBD1. This CDR3 spans 14 amino acids. Germline CDR1 MDHEN, CDR2 SYDVKM. Germline trimming cut 2 bases from V and 7 bases from J; bases unmatched to any gene: 5. The chain's CDR3 is CASSLPTGGYEAFF. CDR3 sequence (DNA): TGTGCCAGCAGTTTACCGACAGGGGGTTATGAAGCTTTCTTT. The complete variable domain, with remaining parts taken from reference TRBV28 and TRBJ1-1, reads DVKVTQSSRYLVKRTGEKVFLECVQDMDHENMFWYRQDPGLGLRLIYFSYDVKMKEKGDIPEGYSVSREKKERFSLILESASTNQTSMYLCASSLPTGGYEAFFGQGTRLTVV.

The chain is built from TRBV6-1 and TRBJ1-1, with 11 bases that match TRBD1. V was clipped by 8 bases and J by 6 bases; unmatched bases: 11. The CDR3 spans 15 residues. CDR1 is MNHNS, CDR2 SASEGT, per germline. The DNA of the CDR3 is TGTGCCAGCCAGACGGACAGGGGGCGAGGGGCTGAAGCTTTCTTT. This encodes CASQTDRGRGAEAFF.

As for this clone: Other nucleotide sequences from this sample produce the same CDR3. The CDR3: CASSYGTLTDTQYF. The CDR3 bases are TGCGCCAGCAGCTATGGGACTCTCACAGATACGCAGTATTTT. This chain uses TRBV5-1 with TRBJ2-3; tentative D call: TRBD2 (6 bases). The ends were cut back, 3 bases at V and 2 bases at J, with 10 bases in the middle. CDR1 is SGHRS, CDR2 YFSETQ, per germline. The CDR3 is 14 residues long.

The chain carries TRBV28 and TRBJ2-5; 7 nucleotides align to TRBD2. With 3 bases clipped from V and 6 bases from J, the junction kept 10 bases outside the gene matches. The germline V gene encodes CDR1 MDHEN and CDR2 SYDVKM. The CDR3 loop spans 15 amino acids. The DNA of the CDR3 is TGTGCCAGCAGTTTGGGGGGAGGGCCGGCCCAGACCCAGTACTTC. Its protein product is CASSLGGGPAQTQYF.

The chain combines TRBV7-9 with TRBJ2-7, with 9 bases aligning to TRBD2. Looked up from germline, CDR1 is SEHNR and CDR2 is FQNEAQ (reference sequence). V shed 1 base and J 7 bases; nucleotides not matched to a gene: 5. CDR3 length: 14 amino acids. The CDR3 protein is CASSLDGTSGEQYF. Written as DNA, the CDR3 is TGTGCCAGCAGCTTAGACGGCACTAGCGGGGAGCAGTACTTC.

CDR3 residues: CASSHRERTQYF. CDR3 nucleotides: TGTGCCAGCAGCCATAGGGAAAGGACCCAGTACTTC. The J gene is TRBJ2-5, the V gene TRBV14, with D uncertain. Germline V gene data show CDR1 as SGHDN and CDR2 as FVKESK. CDR3 length equals 12 residues. V shed 3 bases and J shed 7 bases, with 9 bases lying between them.

CDR3 residues: CATRQGSGTSYEQYF. Here the CDR3 DNA reads TGTGCCACCCGGCAGGGGTCGGGAACCTCCTACGAGCAGTACTTC. V is TRBV2 and J is TRBJ2-7; D is perhaps TRBD1 (6 bases). Germline lookup yields CDR1 SNHLY and CDR2 FYNNEI. The CDR3 is made up of 15 amino acids. V was pared by 10 bases and J by 0 bases, with 19 bases between.

This clone appeared a single time. The chain links TRBV2 to TRBJ2-1; perhaps TRBD2 as D (5 bases). Looked up from germline, CDR1 is SNHLY and CDR2 is FYNNEI. Trimming took off 4 bases at V and 8 bases at J, with 18 bases between the two ends. This CDR3 contains 15 residues. The CDR3 spells CASSALEITDYEQFF. CDR3 nucleotides: TGTGCCAGCAGTGCACTAGAGATTACGGACTATGAGCAGTTCTTC.

This chain connects TRBV5-1 to TRBJ1-1; 7 positions agree with TRBD1. J lost 1 base, V lost 5 bases, and 5 bases had no gene match. The CDR3 length is 14 residues. Germline CDR1 and CDR2: SGHRS and YFSETQ. The DNA of the CDR3 is TGCGCCAGCAGAGGGGGCAGGGCGAACACTGAAGCTTTCTTT. This translates into CASRGGRANTEAFF.

The chain employs TRBV19 and TRBJ2-2; D unclear. V gave up 4 bases and J gave up 8 bases, with 14 bases separating them. Germline V lookup: CDR1 LNHDA, CDR2 SQIVND (reference sequence). The CDR3 consists of 14 residues. The CDR3 here is CASSTWNELGELFF. Written as DNA, the CDR3 is TGTGCCAGTAGTACTTGGAACGAGCTGGGGGAGCTGTTTTTT.